This T cell receptor (beta chain) was sequenced during a study of shared clonotypes between healthy human individuals. From CD4+ cells came CD45RA+ naive and CD45RA-negative memory subsets. Deletions cut 0 bases from V and 5 bases from J, with 5 bases between. The CDR3 contains 12 residues. The germline V gene has CDR1 SGDLS and CDR2 YYNGEE. The repertoire was sequenced with immunoSEQ multiplex PCR; TCRdb's copy has only in-frame clones and lacks some. The data hold about 2.3 million clones, with over 85% observed a single time. This clone was detected only a few times. Other DNA sequences in the sample encode the same CDR3.

The sample was naive CD4+ T cells from PBMCs. As to subset: CD45RA+ positively selected. The TCR sequence derives from a man younger than 30 in good health. Some clones in this sample may be carry-over from other donors' samples. The chain couples TRBV9 to TRBJ1-1; D perhaps matches TRBD1 (5 bases). CDR3 protein: CASSVAGTEAFF. In nucleotides, the CDR3 is TGTGCCAGCAGCGTAGCAGGGACTGAAGCTTTCTTT.